The 22 T cell receptor beta chains listed next were all sequenced from one sample in a study of T cells in Graves' hyperthyroidism and ophthalmopathy. RNA transcripts provided the source from which TCR beta CDR3 regions were amplified. The study used the HTBI primer set for a first-round RT-PCR of the TCR CDR3. MiXCR, run by TCRdb on the multiplex PCR reads, gives a single entry per CDR3 protein. The top ten hold roughly 39% of the sample, which has about 300,000 distinct CDR3 sequences, around 20% seen once. The sample taken for sequencing was blood. All receptors come from a man aged 50-60 years with Graves' ophthalmopathy.

The rearrangement links TRBV10-3 to TRBJ2-3, with 9 nucleotides matching TRBD2. The CDR3 has 15 amino acids. The germline gives CDR1 ENHRY, CDR2 SYGVKD. Trimming at V came to 8 bases and at J to 4 bases, leaving 10 bases not matched to a gene. The CDR3 DNA sequence: TGTGCCATCCTGGCTAGCGGGGACGGGGCAGATACGCAGTATTTT. Translated: CAILASGDGADTQYF.

This clonotype was observed many times. This chain uses TRBV20-1 with TRBJ1-1, with TRBD1 as a possible D gene (5 bases). The V gene's germline CDR1 is DFQATT and CDR2 SNEGSKA (reference sequence). V dropped 3 bases and J dropped 1 base, with 9 bases sitting between them. The CDR3 is 13 amino acids. The CDR3 DNA reads as TGCAGTGCTAGGGGACCTACGAACACTGAAGCTTTCTTT. Protein product: CSARGPTNTEAFF.

This clonotype was seen at least ten times. The gene calls are TRBV5-6 and TRBJ2-2, with D possibly being TRBD1 (6 bases). Germline assignment: CDR1 SGHDT and CDR2 YYEEEE. Trimming pared 0 bases from V and 2 bases from J, leaving 8 bases between. The CDR3 runs to 15 residues. DNA of the CDR3: TGTGCCAGCAGCTTGGGGACAGTTAACACCGGGGAGCTGTTTTTT. Protein sequence: CASSLGTVNTGELFF.

The V call is TRBV27, the J call TRBJ1-6, with D hard to call. This CDR3 contains 15 residues. CDR1 is MNHEY, CDR2 SMNVEV, per germline (reference sequence). V was trimmed by 9 bases and J by 4 bases, leaving 16 bases between them. The CDR3 region has the DNA TGTGCCAGTACGAACAACCTGGAGTATAATTCACCCCTCCACTTT. This gives the protein CASTNNLEYNSPLHF.

The chain combines TRBV3-1 with TRBJ1-6, with D possibly being TRBD1 (6 bases). This CDR3 spans 18 amino acids. The V end lost 4 bases, the J end lost 0 bases, and 16 bases lay between the germline ends. The V gene's germline CDR1 is LGHDT and CDR2 YNNKEL (reference sequence). CDR3 region: CASSRWTARSSYNSPLHF. The CDR3 DNA sequence: TGTGCCAGCAGCCGCTGGACAGCCCGAAGCTCCTATAATTCACCCCTCCACTTT.

This sequence joins TRBV12-3 or TRBV12-4 and TRBJ1-2; D is perhaps TRBD1 (6 bases). This CDR3 spans 13 amino acids. V was shortened by 4 bases and J by 7 bases, with 13 bases between the two germline ends. The CDR3 loop reads CASSWGLRAGYTF. DNA of the CDR3: TGTGCCAGCAGTTGGGGGCTTCGGGCTGGCTACACCTTC.

The chain carries TRBV5-8 and TRBJ2-1; TRBD2 matches 14 bases. Per germline, CDR1 SGHTS and CDR2 YDEGEE. The CDR3 spans 17 residues. The ends lost 4 bases at V and 1 base at J; junction bases unmatched: 4. DNA for the CDR3: TGTGCCAGCAGCAGCGGACTAGCGGGGGGATCCTACAATGAGCAGTTCTTC. Amino acid sequence: CASSSGLAGGSYNEQFF.

In its sample, this clonotype was seen many times. This chain joins TRBV28 and TRBJ2-3; 10 nucleotides match TRBD2. Germline V gives CDR1 MDHEN, CDR2 SYDVKM. The CDR3 spans 14 residues. V trimming: 7 bases; J trimming: 6 bases; junction bases outside the gene matches: 7. The CDR3: CASKASGSMDTQYF. The CDR3 nucleotides are TGTGCCAGCAAGGCTAGCGGGAGTATGGATACGCAGTATTTT.

At least ten counts were recorded for this clonotype. The chain couples TRBV11-1 to TRBJ2-3, with 9 bases matching TRBD1. With V trimmed by 7 bases and J by 0 bases, 5 bases remained unmatched. The CDR3 spans 15 residues. Germline values: CDR1 SGHAT, CDR2 FQDESV (reference sequence). The CDR3, as DNA: TGTGCCAGCACCGGGACAGGGACTAGCACAGATACGCAGTATTTT. It encodes CASTGTGTSTDTQYF.

This clonotype has a count of ten or more. V gene TRBV7-2 combines with J gene TRBJ2-3; 7 bases map to TRBD2. Germline V gene lookup returns CDR1 SGHTA and CDR2 FQGNSA. Trimming at V came to 5 bases and at J to 4 bases, leaving 9 bases not matched to a gene. The CDR3 is 15 residues long. The CDR3 coding sequence is TGTGCCAGCAGCAGCCGGGCGGGAGACGCAGATACGCAGTATTTT. Amino acid sequence: CASSSRAGDADTQYF.

The V gene is TRBV2, the J gene TRBJ2-1; no definite D call. The V gene's germline CDR1 is SNHLY and CDR2 FYNNEI. Trimming shortened V by 0 bases and J by 4 bases, and 7 bases separated the two germline ends. The CDR3 totals 14 residues. The CDR3 loop is CASSEASAYNEQFF. CDR3 nucleotides: TGTGCCAGCAGTGAAGCCTCCGCGTACAATGAGCAGTTCTTC. Complete variable domain (other parts from reference TRBV2 and TRBJ2-1): EPEVTQTPSHQVTQMGQEVILRCVPISNHLYFYWYRQILGQKVEFLVSFYNNEISEKSEIFDDQFSVERPDGSNFTLKIRSTKLEDSAMYFCASSEASAYNEQFFGPGTRLTVL.

About this clonotype: No conserved phenylalanine or tryptophan ends this CDR3, so it is likely a read error. This rearrangement joins TRBV28 to TRBJ1-2; the match to TRBD1 covers 9 bases. With 8 bases clipped from V and 7 bases from J, the junction kept 20 bases outside the gene matches. The germline CDR1 and CDR2 sequences are MDHEN and SYDVKM. The CDR3 is made up of 17 amino acids. This CDR3 is CASSPGTGTGLSGGYTL. In nucleotides, the CDR3 is TGTGCCAGCTCACCGGGGACCGGGACAGGGCTCTCGGGTGGCTACACCCTC.

This clonotype has a handful of counts. The chain joins TRBV7-2 to TRBJ1-2; D not certain. CDR3 size: 14 residues. Germline CDR1 reads SGHTA; CDR2 reads FQGNSA. V lost 5 bases and J lost 2, with 12 bases in between. The CDR3 DNA reads as TGTGCCAGCAGCCCAGATCCGGGAAACTATGGCTACACCTTC. This codes for CASSPDPGNYGYTF.

This clonotype was detected many times. This rearrangement joins TRBV20-1 to TRBJ2-3, with 8 nucleotides matching TRBD1. The CDR3 totals 13 residues. After removal of 5 bases from V and 4 bases from J, the junction contained 5 bases not matched to a gene. CDR1 and CDR2 (germline): DFQATT, SNEGSKA (reference sequence). For the CDR3, the DNA is TGCAGTGCTCCGGACAGGGCCCCAGATACGCAGTATTTT. Residues: CSAPDRAPDTQYF.

This clonotype was picked up many times. The chain has TRBV3-1 and TRBJ2-5, with TRBD2 matching 11 bases. The germline gives CDR1 LGHDT, CDR2 YNNKEL (reference sequence). The V segment lost 4 bases and the J segment 9 bases; nucleotides outside the gene matches: 7. The CDR3 loop spans 14 amino acids. CDR3 in amino acids: CASSPGLAVRAQYF. The CDR3 nucleotides read TGTGCCAGCAGCCCGGGACTAGCGGTCCGGGCCCAGTACTTC.

This clonotype showed up just a few times. The CDR3 region has the DNA TGTGCCAGCAGTTTCCCCCGGGACAGGGTTAGCAATCAGCCCCAGCATTTT. Translation gives CASSFPRDRVSNQPQHF. The chain employs TRBV27 and TRBJ1-5; 9 bases are shared with TRBD1. The CDR3 is 17 residues long. V was pared by 3 bases and J by 0 bases, with 6 bases of the junction left unmatched. CDR1 and CDR2 (germline): MNHEY, SMNVEV (reference sequence).

This clonotype has only a few counts. The J gene is TRBJ1-2, the V gene TRBV28; 7 positions agree with TRBD1. Germline CDR1 is MDHEN and CDR2 is SYDVKM. J gave up 3 bases and V 6 bases, and 7 bases lay outside the gene matches. The CDR3 consists of 14 residues. DNA for the CDR3: TGTGCCAGCAGCCTGGGGACAGAGTACTATGGCTACACCTTC. Amino acids: CASSLGTEYYGYTF.

This clonotype has at least ten counts. The chain is built from TRBV7-9 and TRBJ2-7; 10 bases line up with TRBD2. CDR3 size: 15 residues. J was trimmed by 0 bases and V by 4 bases; bases with no gene match: 3. In germline, CDR1 is SEHNR, CDR2 FQNEAQ (reference sequence). This chain's CDR3 is CASSSLAGYSYEQYF. CDR3 nucleotides: TGTGCCAGCAGCTCACTAGCGGGGTACTCCTACGAGCAGTACTTC.

The chain combines TRBV5-1 with TRBJ2-1; 10 bases align to TRBD2. Trimming removed 1 base from V and 3 bases from J; junction bases left unmatched: 10. The CDR3 totals 18 residues. Per the germline V gene, CDR1 is SGHRS and CDR2 is YFSETQ. Here the CDR3 reads CASSLTPPSSGSYNEQFF. For the CDR3, the DNA is TGCGCCAGCAGCTTGACACCCCCATCTAGCGGGAGCTACAATGAGCAGTTCTTC. The whole variable domain, filled in from reference TRBV5-1 and TRBJ2-1, reads KAGVTQTPRYLIKTRGQQVTLSCSPISGHRSVSWYQQTPGQGLQFLFEYFSETQRNKGNFPGRFSGRQFSNSRSEMNVSTLELGDSALYLCASSLTPPSSGSYNEQFFGPGTRLTVL.

This chain uses TRBV18 with TRBJ2-4, with 7 bases matching TRBD1. CDR1 and CDR2 from the germline V gene are KGHSH and LQKENI. J gave up 12 bases and V 3 bases, and 11 bases lay outside the gene matches. CDR3 size: 14 residues. The DNA of the CDR3 is TGTGCCAGCTCACCGACCGGGACAGCCCGGGGTCAGTACTTC. Encoded protein: CASSPTGTARGQYF.

The chain combines TRBV7-9 with TRBJ2-7; D ambiguous. This CDR3 is built from 11 residues. Per the germline V gene, CDR1 is SEHNR and CDR2 is FQNEAQ (reference sequence). V lost 8 bases and J 4 bases, leaving 9 bases between the germline ends. CDR3 sequence: CASDSGYEQYF. CDR3 nucleotide sequence: TGTGCCAGCGACTCTGGGTACGAGCAGTACTTC.

This clonotype turned up a few times. CDR3 amino acids: CASSPEGGFLETQYF. The CDR3 DNA reads TGTGCCAGCAGCCCAGAAGGGGGCTTTCTAGAGACCCAGTACTTC. This rearrangement joins TRBV12-3 or TRBV12-4 to TRBJ2-5, with 7 bases fitting TRBD1. V shed 6 bases, J shed 4 bases, and the junction held 11 bases outside the gene matches. The length of the CDR3 is 15 residues.